The clone carrying this T cell receptor beta chain showed up many times. This CDR3 spans 14 amino acids. With 2 bases removed from V and 3 bases from J, the gap between germline ends came to 11 bases. Germline loops: CDR1 MNHEY, CDR2 SVGEGT. Unique molecular identifier tags were affixed to discrete cDNA molecules. One entry per CDR3 protein results from TCRdb running MiXCR on the 5' RACE reads. Found here are around 55,000 distinct CDR3 sequences, around 12% of them singletons; the top ten hold 1.3% to 1.5%. The data were taken from a study of early T cells in non-severe SARS-CoV-2 infection. For the study at large: Bulk RNA isolated from unsorted whole blood underwent sequencing; chains were not paired.

This rearrangement joins TRBV6-2 or TRBV6-3 to TRBJ2-7, with D perhaps matching TRBD1 (5 bases). This sequence originates from an adult who was a healthcare worker with PCR-confirmed SARS-CoV-2 infection or an uninfected control (not recorded which). Sequenced input: whole blood. Written as DNA, the CDR3 is TGTGCCAGCAGTTACGGCAGGGTCCGCTACGAGCAGTACTTC. Amino acids: CASSYGRVRYEQYF.